These T cell receptor beta chains were read from a single sample in a study of T cell changes during pregnancy in multiple sclerosis. TCRdb's table, derived via immunoSEQ multiplex PCR, lists solely in-frame clones and lacks some. The sample has approximately 93,000 clones; 91% are singletons. This material consisted of peripheral blood, taken in the first trimester of pregnancy. These receptor sequences come from a female donor in good health, enrolled as a control in a pregnancy study. The CDR3 runs from the conserved cysteine through the conserved F or W. Fields, in order: clone size, V gene, D gene, J gene, CDR3 DNA, CDR3 protein. D genes are given only for firm matches. Expanded clones get a size class; other rows say once, few or many, or leave the size out.

>NA|TRBV6-1|TRBD1|TRBJ2-1
TGTGCCAGCAGTGGCCCGGGACAGGGGGCCTACAATGAGCAGTTCTTC
CASSGPGQGAYNEQFF
>NA|TRBV6-5|NA|TRBJ1-1
TGTGCCAGCAGTTTTCGGATTGGGGGAGGCGCTGAAGCTTTCTTT
CASSFRIGGGAEAFF
>NA|TRBV7-2|TRBD1|TRBJ2-7
TGTGCCAGCAGCACAACCGGGACAGCCTACGAGCAGTACTTC
CASSTTGTAYEQYF
>NA|TRBV7-2|NA|TRBJ1-2
TGTGCCAGCGGAGGGGAGGCCCTATATGGCTACACCTTC
CASGGEALYGYTF
>NA|TRBV7-2|TRBD1|TRBJ1-5
TGTGCCAGCAGCACGACCGGGACAGGGAGAAGTCAGCCCCAGCATTTT
CASSTTGTGRSQPQHF
>once|TRBV6-5|TRBD1|TRBJ1-1
TGTGCCAGCAGGTCTCTCAGGGGGGCTGAAGCTTTCTTT
CASRSLRGAEAFF
>NA|TRBV9|NA|TRBJ2-3
TGTGCCAGCAGCCCACGAATAAGTTTAGGACTCACGGAGGGAGCAGATACGCAGTATTTT
CASSPRISLGLTEGADTQYF
>NA|TRBV12-2|NA|TRBJ2-5
TGTGCAAGTCGCTTCGCGGAGACCCAGTACTTC
CASRFAETQYF
>NA|TRBV14|NA|TRBJ1-6
TGTGCCAGCAGCCAAACCCCGAGCCGGGGAGTATCCCTCCACTTT
CASSQTPSRGVSLHF
>NA|TRBV14|NA|TRBJ2-4
TGTGCCAGCAGCCAAGAAATACCAGGGTCTCCTCAGTACTTC
CASSQEIPGSPQYF
>NA|TRBV5-6|NA|TRBJ1-1
TGTGCCAGCAGCGTCCTGGGGGCCCAAAACACTGAAGCTTTCTTT
CASSVLGAQNTEAFF
>NA|TRBV5-6|NA|TRBJ2-4
TGTGCCAGCAGCTTGGACAGAAACTTAAACATTCAGTACTTC
CASSLDRNLNIQYF
>NA|TRBV19|TRBD1|TRBJ1-1
TGTGCCAGTAGTTTTGCCGGGACAGGGAACACTGAAGCTTTCTTT
CASSFAGTGNTEAFF
>NA|TRBV4-3|NA|TRBJ1-3
TGCGCCAGCAGCCAACATACCGGACAGACCTCTGGAAACACCATATATTTT
CASSQHTGQTSGNTIYF
>NA|TRBV7-3|NA|TRBJ1-1
TGTGCCAGCAGCTTAACCCCTGGCAACCATGAAGCTTTCTTT
CASSLTPGNHEAFF